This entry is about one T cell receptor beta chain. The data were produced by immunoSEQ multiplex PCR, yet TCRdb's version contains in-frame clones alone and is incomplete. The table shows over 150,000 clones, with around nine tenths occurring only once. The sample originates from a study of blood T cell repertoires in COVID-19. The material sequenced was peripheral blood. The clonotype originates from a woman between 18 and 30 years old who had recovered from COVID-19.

The CDR3, as DNA: TGCGCCAGCAGCCCCGGGGTTCCCTATGGCTACACCTTC. Translation gives CASSPGVPYGYTF. The rearrangement uses TRBV5-1 and TRBJ1-2; D gene ambiguous. The CDR3 sequence is 13 residues long. V was cut by 4 bases and J by 4 bases, with 11 bases left in between. CDR1 SGHRS and CDR2 YFSETQ come from the germline V gene.